Following are 21 T cell receptor beta chains from one sample sequenced in a study of cytomegalovirus exposure and HLA in healthy donors. With 60 Vbeta and 13 Jbeta primers, the PCR was carried out. The assay was immunoSEQ multiplex PCR, and TCRdb's table has in-frame clones only and misses some. The sample shows 210,000 or so clones, 78% of them seen only once. Sequencing was done on a sample of PBMCs. The source is a boy aged 10-17 years in good health and CMV-seronegative.

The V gene is TRBV7-6, the J gene TRBJ2-5; 9 bases map to TRBD1. Per germline, CDR1 SGHVS and CDR2 FNYEAQ. The J segment lost 4 bases and the V segment lost 2 bases, leaving 5 bases of the junction unmatched. CDR3 size: 15 residues. The CDR3 bases are TGTGCCAGCAGCTTAACAGGGACAGGGAGAGAGACCCAGTACTTC. As protein: CASSLTGTGRETQYF.

The chain is built from TRBV2 and TRBJ2-7, with TRBD2 matching over 10 bases. Unmatched junction bases numbered 9, after V lost 10 bases and J lost 6 bases. CDR1 SNHLY and CDR2 FYNNEI come from the germline V gene. The CDR3 is made up of 13 amino acids. CDR3 in amino acids: CATASGRASEQYF. The CDR3 DNA sequence: TGTGCCACAGCCAGCGGGAGGGCCTCCGAGCAGTACTTC. Variable domain in full (rest from reference TRBV2 and TRBJ2-7): EPEVTQTPSHQVTQMGQEVILRCVPISNHLYFYWYRQILGQKVEFLVSFYNNEISEKSEIFDDQFSVERPDGSNFTLKIRSTKLEDSAMYFCATASGRASEQYFGPGTRLTVT.

J is TRBJ2-3 and V is TRBV5-4, with 10 bases that match TRBD1. The CDR3 is made up of 14 amino acids. Losses at the gene ends were 4 bases for V and 6 bases for J; bases not matched to a gene: 5. Germline V gene data show CDR1 as SGHNT and CDR2 as YYREEE (reference sequence). CDR3 residues: CASSPGQGKDTQYF. The CDR3 bases are TGTGCCAGCAGCCCGGGACAGGGGAAGGATACGCAGTATTTT.

The table lists this clone with a count of one. The rearrangement links TRBV5-6 to TRBJ1-5, with 7 bases aligning to TRBD1. In germline, CDR1 is SGHDT, CDR2 YYEEEE. V lost 0 bases to trimming and J lost 7 bases; unmatched junction nucleotides: 4. The CDR3 contains 14 residues. In nucleotides, the CDR3 is TGTGCCAGCAGCTTGGGGACAGGCCAGCAGCCCCAGCATTTT. It is translated as CASSLGTGQQPQHF.

The gene calls are TRBV5-1 and TRBJ1-2; 7 bases are shared with TRBD1. CDR1 is SGHRS, CDR2 YFSETQ, per germline. V gave up 4 bases and J gave up 4 bases; unmatched junction bases: 7. CDR3 length: 14 amino acids. The CDR3 reads CASSDGTAPYGYTF. The DNA of the CDR3 is TGCGCCAGCAGCGACGGGACAGCCCCCTATGGCTACACCTTC.

This clone showed up just once. The rearrangement links TRBV5-4 to TRBJ2-5; D is perhaps TRBD1 (5 bases). Germline lookup yields CDR1 SGHNT and CDR2 YYREEE (reference sequence). The CDR3 contains 14 residues. Between the trimmed V and J ends, which lost 4 bases and 2 bases, there was a span of 12 bases. Written as DNA, the CDR3 is TGTGCCAGCAGCGTCGAGCAGGGTCAAGAGACCCAGTACTTC. Its translation is CASSVEQGQETQYF.

V is TRBV28 and J is TRBJ2-5; 9 nucleotides agree with TRBD2. Germline V gene data show CDR1 as MDHEN and CDR2 as SYDVKM. Trimming cost V 3 bases and J 4 bases; bases outside gene matches: 6. This CDR3 region has 15 residues. Here the CDR3 reads CASSFLSGRSETQYF. CDR3 coding DNA: TGTGCCAGCAGTTTTTTGAGCGGGAGGTCAGAGACCCAGTACTTC.

This chain connects TRBV2 to TRBJ1-1, with D unresolved. CDR1 and CDR2 (germline): SNHLY, FYNNEI. The CDR3 loop spans 14 amino acids. Deletions cut 6 bases from V and 1 base from J, with 12 bases between. CDR3: CASSVNHGNTEAFF. CDR3 DNA sequence: TGTGCCAGCAGCGTTAACCACGGGAACACTGAAGCTTTCTTT. Filled out from reference TRBV2 and TRBJ1-1, the complete variable domain reads EPEVTQTPSHQVTQMGQEVILRCVPISNHLYFYWYRQILGQKVEFLVSFYNNEISEKSEIFDDQFSVERPDGSNFTLKIRSTKLEDSAMYFCASSVNHGNTEAFFGQGTRLTVV.

This chain joins TRBV11-3 and TRBJ1-1; the D is unclear. The V gene lost 6 bases and the J gene lost 1 base, with 12 bases spanning the gap. Germline V CDR1 and CDR2: SGHNT, YENEEA. The CDR3 extends over 14 amino acids. The CDR3 DNA is TGTGCCAGCAGTCAGCCGGGGAGGAACACTGAAGCTTTCTTT. Translation: CASSQPGRNTEAFF.

The genes are TRBV21-1 and TRBJ1-5; the DNA was not used to check the table's D call, TRBD1. TRBV21-1 is a listed pseudogene. The CDR3 is 17 residues long. In DNA form, the CDR3 reads TGTGCCAGCTCATACCAGGGGGCTCTGGTCAGCGGTCAGCCCCAGCATTTT. It is translated as CASSYQGALVSGQPQHF.

This chain joins TRBV29-1 and TRBJ2-7; the match to TRBD2 covers 9 bases. The CDR3 sequence is 13 residues long. Germline CDR1 is SQVTM and CDR2 is ANQGSEA. J was trimmed by 0 bases and V by 6 bases; bases with no gene match: 3. The DNA of the CDR3 is TGCAGCGTCGCTAGCGGGGTCTCCTACGAGCAGTACTTC. This encodes CSVASGVSYEQYF.

The table lists this clone with a count of one. The chain joins TRBV4-1 to TRBJ2-7; D is unclear. Trimming shortened V by 0 bases and J by 2 bases, and 8 bases separated the two germline ends. The CDR3 sequence is 14 residues long. Germline-derived CDR1 and CDR2 are MGHRA and YSYEKL. CDR3 in DNA: TGCGCCAGCAGCCAAGAACAGCCCCCCTACGAGCAGTACTTC. Its protein product is CASSQEQPPYEQYF.

The chain joins TRBV7-9 to TRBJ2-7; weak D call: TRBD1 (6 bases). CDR1 is SEHNR and CDR2 is FQNEAQ in the germline V gene (reference sequence). The CDR3 length is 12 residues. As DNA, the CDR3 is TGTTCCGTACTATCAGGGGTCGGCGAGCAGTACTTC. Residues: CSVLSGVGEQYF.

This clone occurred a few times. This rearrangement joins TRBV30 to TRBJ1-3, with D unresolved. Germline lookup yields CDR1 GTSNPN and CDR2 SVGIG (reference sequence). Trimming pared 0 bases from V and 8 bases from J, leaving 14 bases between. This CDR3 contains 14 residues. In nucleotides, the CDR3 is TGTGCCTGGAGTGTACGACGGGTCGCGGACACCATATATTTT. Encoded protein: CAWSVRRVADTIYF.

The chain links TRBV7-8 to TRBJ1-1; 7 nucleotides line up with TRBD1. Trimming took 3 bases from V and 0 from J; bases not matched to a gene: 7. The germline V gene has CDR1 SGHVS and CDR2 FQNEAQ. The CDR3 is 16 residues long. CDR3 in amino acids: CASSFRDSLMNTEAFF. The CDR3 region has the DNA TGTGCCAGCAGCTTCCGGGACAGTCTTATGAACACTGAAGCTTTCTTT.

The rearrangement links TRBV19 to TRBJ1-2; TRBD1 might be the D (6 bases). Germline CDR1 and CDR2: LNHDA and SQIVND (reference sequence). This CDR3 has 13 residues. Deletions cut 7 bases from V and 2 bases from J, with 11 bases between. CDR3 region: CASTLQGNYGYTF. The DNA of the CDR3 is TGTGCCAGTACCCTCCAGGGGAACTATGGCTACACCTTC.

V usage is TRBV11-2 and J usage is TRBJ1-2; no definite D call. The V end was cut by 5 bases, the J end by 7 bases, with 11 bases between. The CDR3 loop spans 12 amino acids. The germline CDR1 and CDR2 sequences are SGHAT and FQNNGV. CDR3 protein: CASSTDGVGYTF. The DNA of the CDR3 is TGTGCCAGCAGCACGGACGGGGTTGGCTACACCTTC. Using reference TRBV11-2 and TRBJ1-2 for the parts outside the CDR3, the full variable domain is EAGVAQSPRYKIIEKRQSVAFWCNPISGHATLYWYQQILGQGPKLLIQFQNNGVVDDSQLPKDRFSAERLKGVDSTLKIQPAKLEDSAVYLCASSTDGVGYTFGSGTRLTVV.

The chain couples TRBV4-1 to TRBJ1-1; a possible D gene is TRBD1 (5 bases). Trimming pared 1 base from V and 4 bases from J, leaving 13 bases between. This CDR3 region has 15 residues. Germline CDR1 is MGHRA and CDR2 is YSYEKL. The CDR3 nucleotides are TGCGCCAGCAGCCAAGTCGCCGGGGGTGGCACTGAAGCTTTCTTT. This gives the protein CASSQVAGGGTEAFF.

The CDR3 DNA is TGTGCCAGCAGCCTCCTCGGGACAGGGGACGAGCAGTACTTC. Translation gives CASSLLGTGDEQYF. The chain carries TRBV7-3 and TRBJ2-7; 10 positions agree with TRBD1. CDR1 and CDR2 from the germline V gene are SGHTA and FQGTGA. This CDR3 spans 14 amino acids. V shed 5 bases and J 5 bases; nucleotides not matched to a gene: 6.

The chain couples TRBV11-3 to TRBJ2-1, with no clear D. This CDR3 contains 11 residues. CDR1 is SGHNT and CDR2 is YENEEA in the germline V gene. Trimming stripped 3 bases from V and 10 bases from J, with 7 bases between. The CDR3 coding sequence is TGTGCCAGCAGCTTTCGGGTCGAGCAGTTCTTC. This sequence encodes CASSFRVEQFF. The whole variable domain, filled in from reference TRBV11-3 and TRBJ2-1, reads EAGVVQSPRYKIIEKKQPVAFWCNPISGHNTLYWYLQNLGQGPELLIRYENEEAVDDSQLPKDRFSAERLKGVDSTLKIQPAELGDSAVYLCASSFRVEQFFGPGTRLTVL.

This clone was seen more than once but under ten times. This rearrangement joins TRBV5-5 to TRBJ1-1; D gene uncertain. Trimming removed 4 bases at V and 4 bases at J, with 8 bases between. The CDR3 is made up of 12 amino acids. Germline loops: CDR1 SGHKS, CDR2 YYEKEE (reference sequence). DNA of the CDR3: TGTGCCAGCAGCCCCGGGATCACTGAAGCTTTCTTT. Amino acid sequence: CASSPGITEAFF.